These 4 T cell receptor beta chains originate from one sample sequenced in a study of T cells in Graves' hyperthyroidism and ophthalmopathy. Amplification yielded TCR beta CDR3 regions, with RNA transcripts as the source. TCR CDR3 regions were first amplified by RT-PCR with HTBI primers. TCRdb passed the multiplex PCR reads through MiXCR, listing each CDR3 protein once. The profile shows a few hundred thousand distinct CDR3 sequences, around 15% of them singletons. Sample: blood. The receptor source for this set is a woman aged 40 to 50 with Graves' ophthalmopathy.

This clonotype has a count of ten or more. The CDR3 nucleotides read TGTGCCATCAAAAATAGCGGGGGAGATACGCAGTATTTT. Protein sequence: CAIKNSGGDTQYF. The chain combines TRBV10-3 with TRBJ2-3; 9 bases are shared with TRBD2. CDR3 length equals 13 residues. Unmatched junction bases numbered 4, after V lost 7 bases and J lost 5 bases. CDR1 and CDR2 from the germline V gene are ENHRY and SYGVKD.

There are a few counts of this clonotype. DNA for the CDR3: TGTGCCACCAGCAGAGACGGGCTAGCCAAAGATACGCAGTATTTT. This gives the protein CATSRDGLAKDTQYF. V usage is TRBV15 and J usage is TRBJ2-3, with D tentatively TRBD2 (5 bases). The length of the CDR3 is 15 residues. Deletions cut 0 bases from V and 5 bases from J, with 12 bases between. Germline loops: CDR1 LNHNV, CDR2 YYDKDF (reference sequence).

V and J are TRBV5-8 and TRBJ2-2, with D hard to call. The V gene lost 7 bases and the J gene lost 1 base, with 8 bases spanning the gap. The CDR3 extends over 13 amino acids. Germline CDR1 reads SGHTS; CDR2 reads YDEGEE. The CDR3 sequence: CASRLLNTGELFF. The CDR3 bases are TGTGCCAGCCGGCTTTTGAACACCGGGGAGCTGTTTTTT. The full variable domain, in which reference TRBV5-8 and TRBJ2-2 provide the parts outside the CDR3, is EAGVTQSPTHLIKTRGQQATLRCSPISGHTSVYWYQQALGLGLQFLLWYDEGEERNRGNFPPRFSGRQFPNYSSELNVNALELEDSALYLCASRLLNTGELFFGEGSRLTVL.

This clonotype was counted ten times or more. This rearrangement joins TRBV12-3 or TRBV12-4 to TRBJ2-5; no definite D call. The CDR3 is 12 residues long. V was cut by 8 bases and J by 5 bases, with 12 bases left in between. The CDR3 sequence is CASGLGLETQYF. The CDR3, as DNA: TGTGCCAGCGGCCTAGGGTTGGAGACCCAGTACTTC.